A single sample is the source of the 19 T cell receptor beta chains below, sequenced in a study of shared T cell receptors in the human thymus. Libraries were prepared by immunoSEQ multiplex PCR; TCRdb keeps only in-frame clonotypes and omits some of them. Here the sample spans under 700,000 clones, 75% to 85% being singletons. These data were also reused for a study on human thymus T cells.

The sequencing sample was made of thymocytes. These receptors were obtained from a boy under two years old with a congenital heart defect.

V gene TRBV18 combines with J gene TRBJ2-1; D is perhaps TRBD2 (5 bases). This CDR3 has 12 amino acids. The ends were cut back, 9 bases at V and 6 bases at J, with 12 bases in the middle. Germline V gene lookup returns CDR1 KGHSH and CDR2 LQKENI. The CDR3 DNA reads TGTGCCAGTAAAAAACTAGGCAATGAGCAGTTCTTC. It encodes CASKKLGNEQFF.

The rearrangement joins TRBV5-4 to TRBJ2-1; D gene ambiguous. The CDR3 extends over 14 amino acids. Germline V gene lookup returns CDR1 SGHNT and CDR2 YYREEE (reference sequence). V was pared by 2 bases and J by 5 bases, with 11 bases between. The CDR3 loop is CASSFRESNNEQFF. The CDR3 nucleotides are TGTGCCAGCAGCTTTCGCGAGAGTAACAATGAGCAGTTCTTC.

The V and J genes are TRBV5-1 and TRBJ2-7, with 8 bases that match TRBD1. The CDR3 spans 15 residues. Germline V gives CDR1 SGHRS, CDR2 YFSETQ. With 5 bases clipped from V and 0 bases from J, the junction kept 7 bases outside the gene matches. The CDR3 is CASSLDRAYSYEQYF. CDR3 coding DNA: TGCGCCAGCAGTCTGGACAGGGCGTACTCCTACGAGCAGTACTTC.

The chain carries TRBV6-1 and TRBJ2-7; 8 bases line up with TRBD1. The CDR3 runs 12 residues. Germline lookup yields CDR1 MNHNS and CDR2 SASEGT. The V segment lost 6 bases and the J segment 3 bases; nucleotides outside the gene matches: 1. The CDR3 is CASSGTGYEQYF. CDR3 nucleotides: TGTGCCAGCAGCGGGACAGGCTACGAGCAGTACTTC.

This clone was detected only a few times. V is TRBV7-9 and J is TRBJ2-1, with D maybe TRBD2 (5 bases). Between the trimmed V and J ends, which lost 5 bases and 0 bases, there was a span of 11 bases. The CDR3 has 15 amino acids. Germline V lookup: CDR1 SEHNR, CDR2 FQNEAQ (reference sequence). CDR3 sequence: CASSTLGSSYNEQFF. As DNA, the CDR3 is TGTGCCAGCAGCACCCTGGGGAGCTCCTACAATGAGCAGTTCTTC.

The CDR3 DNA sequence: TGTGCCAGCAGGGCCGACAGGGGGGATACGCAGTATTTT. The encoded protein is CASRADRGDTQYF. This chain connects TRBV6-5 to TRBJ2-3, with 9 bases aligning to TRBD1. The V and J ends lost 6 bases and 6 bases, in that order; junction bases with no gene match: 4. Germline loops: CDR1 MNHEY, CDR2 SVGAGI. This CDR3 is 13 amino acids long.

This clone showed up just a few times. Within the sample, other DNA sequences also encode this same CDR3. This chain links TRBV28 with TRBJ2-7; 7 nucleotides match TRBD1. Germline values: CDR1 MDHEN, CDR2 SYDVKM. Trimming removed 5 bases from V and 0 bases from J; junction bases left unmatched: 1. This CDR3 has 13 residues. CDR3 in amino acids: CASSPGGSYEQYF. The CDR3, as DNA: TGTGCCAGCAGTCCAGGGGGCTCCTACGAGCAGTACTTC. The complete variable domain, with remaining parts taken from reference TRBV28 and TRBJ2-7, reads DVKVTQSSRYLVKRTGEKVFLECVQDMDHENMFWYRQDPGLGLRLIYFSYDVKMKEKGDIPEGYSVSREKKERFSLILESASTNQTSMYLCASSPGGSYEQYFGPGTRLTVT.

This chain joins TRBV14 and TRBJ2-7, with 13 bases fitting TRBD2. The CDR3 extends over 17 amino acids. V was pared by 4 bases and J by 3 bases, with 9 bases of the junction left unmatched. The germline V gene encodes CDR1 SGHDN and CDR2 FVKESK. The CDR3, as DNA: TGTGCCAGCAGCCGTCCGGCGGGACTAGCGGGGATCTACGAGCAGTACTTC. The encoded protein is CASSRPAGLAGIYEQYF.

This rearrangement joins TRBV7-3 to TRBJ2-1, with D maybe TRBD1 (5 bases). CDR1 SGHTA and CDR2 FQGTGA come from the germline V gene. V shed 5 bases and J shed 1 base, with 12 bases lying between them. There are 15 residues in the CDR3. In DNA form, the CDR3 reads TGTGCCAGCAGCCTCAAACCAGGGTCCTACAATGAGCAGTTCTTC. This gives the protein CASSLKPGSYNEQFF.

V is TRBV7-9 and J is TRBJ2-3; D might be TRBD1 (6 bases). Trimming removed 4 bases from V and 3 bases from J, with 20 bases in between. This CDR3 spans 17 amino acids. The germline gives CDR1 SEHNR, CDR2 FQNEAQ (reference sequence). Written as DNA, the CDR3 is TGTGCCAGCAGCTCCCGAGACACAGGGAGAAGTACAGATACGCAGTATTTT. Its protein product is CASSSRDTGRSTDTQYF.

DNA for the CDR3: TGTGCCAGCACATGGGGCGGTCCTAGCTCTGGAAACACCATATATTTT. Its translation: CASTWGGPSSGNTIYF. The V gene is TRBV28, the J gene TRBJ1-3; D possibly corresponds to TRBD1 (5 bases). In germline, CDR1 is MDHEN, CDR2 SYDVKM. The CDR3 spans 16 residues. Trimming removed 7 bases at V and 0 bases at J, with 16 bases between. Looking up the rest from reference TRBV28 and TRBJ1-3 gives the full variable domain: DVKVTQSSRYLVKRTGEKVFLECVQDMDHENMFWYRQDPGLGLRLIYFSYDVKMKEKGDIPEGYSVSREKKERFSLILESASTNQTSMYLCASTWGGPSSGNTIYFGEGSWLTVV.

In nucleotides, the CDR3 is TGTGCCAGCAGCCTCGGGGGGGCCTACAATGAGCAGTTCTTC. Protein sequence: CASSLGGAYNEQFF. The chain joins TRBV9 to TRBJ2-1; 8 nucleotides agree with TRBD2. The CDR3 contains 14 residues. Germline values: CDR1 SGDLS, CDR2 YYNGEE. V gave up 4 bases and J gave up 2 bases; unmatched junction bases: 2.

V usage is TRBV11-2 and J usage is TRBJ1-4; possibly TRBD1 for D (5 bases). With 6 bases removed from V and 10 bases from J, the gap between germline ends came to 18 bases. The CDR3 length is 14 residues. The germline gives CDR1 SGHAT, CDR2 FQNNGV. In nucleotides, the CDR3 is TGTGCCAGCAGTTTCGAATCAGGGTTTGGAAAACTGTTTTTT. Translated, it gives CASSFESGFGKLFF. The variable domain in full, with the rest retrieved from reference TRBV11-2 and TRBJ1-4, is EAGVAQSPRYKIIEKRQSVAFWCNPISGHATLYWYQQILGQGPKLLIQFQNNGVVDDSQLPKDRFSAERLKGVDSTLKIQPAKLEDSAVYLCASSFESGFGKLFFGSGTQLSVL.

The chain couples TRBV27 to TRBJ1-1; D is perhaps TRBD1 (5 bases). The germline V gene has CDR1 MNHEY and CDR2 SMNVEV (reference sequence). The CDR3 runs to 14 residues. Trimming shortened V by 7 bases and J by 0 bases, and 12 bases separated the two germline ends. CDR3 coding DNA: TGTGCCAGCAATCCCGGCAGGGTGAACACTGAAGCTTTCTTT. This codes for CASNPGRVNTEAFF.

The chain is built from TRBV19 and TRBJ1-5; TRBD1 matches at 7 bases. The length of the CDR3 is 14 residues. Germline CDR1 reads LNHDA; CDR2 reads SQIVND (reference sequence). The V gene end was trimmed by 6 bases and the J gene end by 1 base; junction bases not matched to a gene: 3. The CDR3: CASRRGQSNQPQHF. CDR3 DNA sequence: TGTGCCAGTAGAAGGGGACAGAGCAATCAGCCCCAGCATTTT.

The chain joins TRBV6-4 to TRBJ1-2; TRBD1 agrees at 7 bases. Germline loops: CDR1 MRHNA, CDR2 SNTAGT. The length of the CDR3 is 15 residues. The J segment lost 8 bases and the V segment lost 4 bases, leaving 13 bases of the junction unmatched. CDR3 residues: CASSVDFGTGVGYTF. The CDR3 region has the DNA TGTGCCAGCAGTGTCGACTTCGGAACAGGGGTGGGCTACACCTTC.

The CDR3 here is CSVGEINEKLFF. CDR3 DNA: TGCAGCGTTGGTGAGATTAATGAAAAACTGTTTTTT. V usage is TRBV29-1 and J usage is TRBJ1-4, with D unresolved. Trimming shortened V by 4 bases and J by 4 bases, and 7 bases separated the two germline ends. This CDR3 has 12 amino acids. CDR1 and CDR2 (germline): SQVTM, ANQGSEA.

This rearrangement joins TRBV14 to TRBJ2-7; D perhaps matches TRBD1 (7 bases). Looked up from germline, CDR1 is SGHDN and CDR2 is FVKESK. The CDR3 has 14 residues. V lost 5 bases and J 4 bases, leaving 15 bases between the germline ends. CDR3: CASSSGGGLYEQYF. CDR3 DNA: TGTGCCAGCAGCTCAGGGGGAGGATTGTACGAGCAGTACTTC.

This clone was seen only a few times. The chain carries TRBV7-9 and TRBJ2-2; TRBD2 matches at 12 bases. V gave up 2 bases and J gave up 3 bases; unmatched junction bases: 7. This CDR3 comprises 18 residues. Looked up from germline, CDR1 is SEHNR and CDR2 is FQNEAQ (reference sequence). The CDR3 region is CASSLMTSGRVDTGELFF. CDR3 DNA sequence: TGTGCCAGCAGCTTAATGACTAGCGGGAGAGTGGACACCGGGGAGCTGTTTTTT.